The rows below give T cell receptor beta chains drawn from one sample of a study of shared clonotypes between healthy human individuals. Libraries were prepared by immunoSEQ multiplex PCR; TCRdb keeps only in-frame clonotypes and omits some of them. In the table there are 730,000 or so clones, roughly 78% of which are singletons. Sample: memory CD4+ T cells sorted from blood. The receptors were gathered from a woman aged 25-40 years in good health. The conserved cysteine and the conserved F or W are not part of the CDR3 here.

>TRBJ1-3|TRBV20-1
SAGQENTIY
>TRBJ2-1|TRBV11-1
ASSPGQGAYNEQF
>TRBJ2-1|TRBV23-1
ASSQSWLAGYNEQF
>TRBJ1-3|TRBV2
ASRTTGGTGNTIY
>TRBJ1-1|TRBV9
ASSAPTGGTEAF
>TRBJ1-2|TRBV5-1
ASSSATLSGSGYT
>TRBJ2-1|TRBV5-1
ASSLAGGHSNEQF
>TRBJ1-2|TRBV28
ASSSTGNFNYGYT
>TRBJ2-7|TRBV28
ASSRLAIGFEQY
>TRBJ1-1|TRBV7-2
ASSRGQMNTEAF
>TRBJ2-1|TRBV5-1
ASSLESTTRQF
>TRBJ2-4|TRBV28
ASRKTGHDLLAKNIQY
>TRBJ2-4|TRBV28
ASSWDRNAQY
>TRBJ2-3|TRBV4-1
ASSQGIAGDGDTQY
>TRBJ2-5|TRBV27
ASSFQTGRSGTQY
>TRBJ2-7|TRBV18
ASSPGTGGYEQY
>TRBJ2-7|TRBV28
ASSFSSGSMNEQY
>TRBJ2-1|TRBV19
ASRDLAGWEQF
>TRBJ1-3|TRBV5-1
ASSLGQGFGNTIY
>TRBJ2-7|TRBV6-5
ASSYSGQAVSEQY
>TRBJ1-1|TRBV2
ATSPGNTEAF
>TRBJ2-1|TRBV29-1
SVGTDYGEQF
>TRBJ2-1|TRBV4-1
ASSQESKEEQF
>TRBJ1-1|TRBV27
ASSPGHLTEAF
>TRBJ2-7|TRBV5-1
ASSWDGGPNYEQY
>TRBJ2-5|TRBV5-1
ASSLAVQGAGETQY
>TRBJ2-1|TRBV30
AWSVHVGGEQF
>TRBJ1-1|TRBV16
ASSYGQVNTEAF
>TRBJ2-2|TRBV5-1
ASTRAGGSTGELF
>TRBJ2-3|TRBV7-9
ASSFITDTQY
>TRBJ2-7|TRBV10-1
ASSEKRTGPYEQY
>TRBJ2-3|TRBV7-2
ASSLNGLAGNTDTQY
>TRBJ1-4|TRBV6-1
ASTGVRTNEKLF
>TRBJ2-1|TRBV5-1
ASSADTSSYNEQF
>TRBJ1-2|TRBV5-4
ASSLYRFYGYT
>TRBJ2-1|TRBV10-3
AISWAGGYNEQF
>TRBJ2-7|TRBV5-4
ASSGAGDLYEQY
>TRBJ2-3|TRBV27
ASSFAGDAQY
>TRBJ2-7|TRBV13
ASSHSPGSQGEQY
>TRBJ2-3|TRBV28
ASSLSFAAEGGGGTQY
>TRBJ2-3|TRBV10-1
ASSESGDRRH
>TRBJ1-3|TRBV7-9
ASSSPQRRVTTGNTIY
>TRBJ2-1|TRBV29-1
SVEETEYNEQF
>TRBJ2-7|TRBV7-9
ASSPTSTGGTYEQY
>TRBJ2-2|TRBV5-4
ASSRWNTGELF
>TRBJ1-2|TRBV20-1
SATFESGYT
>TRBJ1-2|TRBV19
ASSRGQGDGYT
>TRBJ1-4|TRBV5-1
ASSLYGYNEKLF
>TRBJ2-7|TRBV11-3
ASSPRTDTYEQY
>TRBJ2-1|TRBV9
ASSPTSGSGHEQF
>TRBJ2-1|TRBV19
ASSTLAGIYNEQF
>TRBJ2-6|TRBV4-1
ASSQRGTLGFGANVLT
>TRBJ2-7|TRBV7-9
ASSESGTTLEQY
>TRBJ2-7|TRBV11-1
ASSLRTTREYEQY
>TRBJ2-7|TRBV7-8
ASSLQRDSYEQY
>TRBJ1-3|TRBV7-9
ASSVKQGSYGNTIY
>TRBJ1-1|TRBV6-1
ASSENRVMNTEAF
>TRBJ2-7|TRBV2
ASIRDPSMGNYEQY
>TRBJ1-5|TRBV28
ASSFKQINSNQPQH